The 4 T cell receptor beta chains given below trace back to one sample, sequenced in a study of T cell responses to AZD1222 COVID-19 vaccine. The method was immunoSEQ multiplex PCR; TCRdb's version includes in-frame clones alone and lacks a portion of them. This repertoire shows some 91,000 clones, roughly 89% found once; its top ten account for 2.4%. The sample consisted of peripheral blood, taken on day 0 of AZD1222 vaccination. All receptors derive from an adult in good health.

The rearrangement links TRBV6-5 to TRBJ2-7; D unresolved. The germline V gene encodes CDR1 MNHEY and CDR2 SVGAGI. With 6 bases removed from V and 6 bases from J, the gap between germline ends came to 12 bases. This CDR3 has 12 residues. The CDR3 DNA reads TGTGCCAGCAGGCGAACTGATTTCGAGCAGTACTTC. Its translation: CASRRTDFEQYF.

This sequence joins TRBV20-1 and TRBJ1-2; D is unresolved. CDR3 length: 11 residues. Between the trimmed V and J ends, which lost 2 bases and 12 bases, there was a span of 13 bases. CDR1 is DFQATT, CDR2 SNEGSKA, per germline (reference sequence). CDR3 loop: CSARLSGGNTF. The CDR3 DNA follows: TGCAGTGCTAGACTCTCGGGAGGGAACACCTTC.

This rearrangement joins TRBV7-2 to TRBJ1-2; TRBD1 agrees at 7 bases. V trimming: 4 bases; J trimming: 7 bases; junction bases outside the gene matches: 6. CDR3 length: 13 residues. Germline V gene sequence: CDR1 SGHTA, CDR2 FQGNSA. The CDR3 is CASSYDRASGYTF. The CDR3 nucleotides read TGTGCCAGCAGCTACGACAGGGCCTCTGGCTACACCTTC. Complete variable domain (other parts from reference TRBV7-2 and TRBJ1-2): GAGVSQSPSNKVTEKGKDVELRCDPISGHTALYWYRQSLGQGLEFLIYFQGNSAPDKSGLPSDRFSAERTGGSVSTLTIQRTQQEDSAVYLCASSYDRASGYTFGSGTRLTVV.

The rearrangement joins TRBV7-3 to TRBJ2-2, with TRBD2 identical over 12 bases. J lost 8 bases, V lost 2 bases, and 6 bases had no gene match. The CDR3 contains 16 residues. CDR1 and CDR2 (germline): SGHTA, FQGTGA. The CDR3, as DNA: TGTGCCAGCAGCTTAGCTAGCGGGAGGGCCGTGGGGGAGCTGTTTTTT. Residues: CASSLASGRAVGELFF. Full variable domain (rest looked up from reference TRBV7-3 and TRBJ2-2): GAGVSQTPSNKVTEKGKYVELRCDPISGHTALYWYRQSLGQGPEFLIYFQGTGAADDSGLPNDRFFAVRPEGSVSTLKIQRTERGDSAVYLCASSLASGRAVGELFFGEGSRLTVL.